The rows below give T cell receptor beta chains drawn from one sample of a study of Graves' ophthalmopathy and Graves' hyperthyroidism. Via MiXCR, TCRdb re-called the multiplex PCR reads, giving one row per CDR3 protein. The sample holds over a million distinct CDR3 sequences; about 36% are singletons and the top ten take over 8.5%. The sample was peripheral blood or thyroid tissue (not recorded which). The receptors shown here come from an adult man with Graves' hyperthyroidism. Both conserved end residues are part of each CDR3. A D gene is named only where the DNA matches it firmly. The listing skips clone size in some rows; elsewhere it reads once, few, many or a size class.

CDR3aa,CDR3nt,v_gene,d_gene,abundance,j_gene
CASRAPNTGELFF,TGCGCCAGTCGGGCCCCAAACACCGGGGAGCTGTTTTTT,TRBV10-1,.,many,TRBJ2-2
CSARGSRGFGETQYF,TGCAGTGCTAGAGGAAGCAGGGGTTTCGGAGAGACCCAGTACTTC,TRBV20-1,.,.,TRBJ2-5
CASSQVRGDNYGYTF,TGTGCCAGCAGCCAAGTTAGGGGCGACAACTATGGCTACACCTTC,TRBV3-1,.,.,TRBJ1-2
CARPLAGAQETQYF,TGTGCTAGGCCACTAGCGGGGGCCCAAGAGACCCAGTACTTC,TRBV24-1,TRBD2,.,TRBJ2-5
CATSPVNTGELFF,TGTGCCACCAGTCCAGTGAACACCGGGGAGCTGTTTTTT,TRBV24-1,.,many,TRBJ2-2
CAVRDFGGGDSPLHF,TGTGCCGTCAGGGATTTCGGCGGAGGTGATTCACCCCTCCACTTT,TRBV10-3,.,.,TRBJ1-6
CASSISPGQGESTRGNYGYTF,TGTGCCAGCAGCATATCGCCGGGACAGGGGGAGTCGACCAGGGGGAACTATGGCTACACCTTC,TRBV13,TRBD1,few,TRBJ1-2
CSARARDFPAYEQYF,TGCAGTGCTAGGGCCCGGGACTTCCCGGCCTACGAGCAGTACTTC,TRBV20-1,.,few,TRBJ2-7
CAISPLAGAADTQYF,TGTGCCATCAGTCCCTTAGCGGGAGCGGCAGATACGCAGTATTTT,TRBV10-3,TRBD2,many,TRBJ2-3
CASSSMTGNYEQYF,TGTGCCAGCAGCTCCATGACAGGCAACTACGAGCAGTACTTC,TRBV7-6,.,many,TRBJ2-7
CASGVSGRDYEQYF,TGTGCCAGCGGGGTGAGCGGCCGCGACTACGAGCAGTACTTC,TRBV7-6,.,many,TRBJ2-7
CASSRRDRALETQYF,TGTGCCAGCAGCCGAAGGGACAGGGCACTGGAGACCCAGTACTTC,TRBV7-2,TRBD1,.,TRBJ2-5
CASSPGGWFYTEAFF,TGTGCCAGCAGTCCAGGAGGATGGTTCTACACTGAAGCTTTCTTT,TRBV7-2,.,.,TRBJ1-1
CASSFAGLAGNEQYF,TGTGCCAGCAGCTTTGCGGGACTAGCGGGAAACGAGCAGTACTTC,TRBV7-8,TRBD2,many,TRBJ2-7
CSASPVQGGSGNTIYF,TGCAGTGCTAGCCCTGTTCAGGGAGGCTCTGGAAACACCATATATTTT,TRBV20-1,.,many,TRBJ1-3
CSVFKGANTGELFF,TGCAGCGTTTTTAAGGGGGCGAACACCGGGGAGCTGTTTTTT,TRBV29-1,.,few,TRBJ2-2
CASSQEWTVGDTQYF,TGCGCCAGCAGCCAAGAGTGGACAGTTGGAGATACGCAGTATTTT,TRBV4-1,.,.,TRBJ2-3
CASSYSRGGSNEQYF,TGTGCCAGCAGTTACTCCAGGGGGGGTTCTAACGAGCAGTACTTC,TRBV13,.,.,TRBJ2-7
CAISESSRGGNQPQHF,TGTGCCATCAGTGAGTCGAGCAGGGGCGGCAATCAGCCCCAGCATTTT,TRBV10-3,.,many,TRBJ1-5